Listed below are T cell receptor beta chains from one sample, sequenced in a study of T cells in localized non-small cell lung cancer. Assay: immunoSEQ multiplex PCR; the TCRdb copy retains only in-frame clones and omits some. Of about 1,000 clones listed, 20% to 25% are singletons. The sequencing here drew on normal lung tissue next to the tumor, taken before any cancer treatment. The source of these receptors is a woman aged 35 to 70 with stage I lung adenocarcinoma. Both conserved end residues are part of each CDR3.

J,V,CDR3
TRBJ1-5,TRBV19,CASSEGTYSNQPQHF
TRBJ2-7,TRBV6-8,CASSRQAVYEQYF
TRBJ1-4,TRBV11-3,CASSLSVAGVEKLFF
TRBJ2-3,TRBV9,CASSAGTGDITDTQYF
TRBJ2-7,TRBV15,CATSSNTGGYEQYF
TRBJ1-2,TRBV6-8,CASSPGHYGYTF
TRBJ2-3,TRBV28,CASRSSAGTDTQYF
TRBJ2-7,TRBV11-3,CASSAGALLDEQYF
TRBJ2-1,TRBV11-3,CASSKGQGRSEQFF
TRBJ1-2,TRBV28,CASQGQEFYGYTF
TRBJ2-1,TRBV19,CASSRTSGGAAEQFF
TRBJ2-1,TRBV11-3,CASSLGTSGGAHEQFF
TRBJ1-6,TRBV28,CASSFRGDNSPLHF
TRBJ2-3,TRBV28,CASSSTGRLGDTQYF
TRBJ2-1,TRBV12-5,CASGLAGEAGGSGNEQFF
TRBJ2-1,TRBV10-2,CASSTGDYNEQFF
TRBJ2-7,TRBV6-8,CASSYGAGDYEQYF
TRBJ1-1,TRBV19,CASSPDRGQAFF
TRBJ1-1,TRBV11-3,CASRYRGSVNTEAFF
TRBJ1-3,TRBV12-5,CASGLVVGPAAGNTIYF
TRBJ2-3,TRBV11-3,CASSLRTSESTDTQYF
TRBJ1-1,TRBV9,CASSRIPDAEAFF
TRBJ2-1,TRBV30,CAWSRGLSYNEQFF
TRBJ1-4,TRBV19,CASRIQGATNEKLFF
TRBJ2-3,TRBV6-1,CASSEDRVTDTQYF
TRBJ2-5,TRBV1,CASSFGRGQETQYF
TRBJ2-7,TRBV28,CASSLLAGSYEQYF
TRBJ1-2,TRBV11-3,CASSLTGAGYGYTF
TRBJ2-1,TRBV2,CASRDSSYNEQFF
TRBJ2-3,TRBV11-3,CASSPRRSTDTQYF
TRBJ1-4,TRBV9,CASSVTGKPKKLFF
TRBJ2-2,TRBV6-8,CASSLDRVTGELFF
TRBJ1-5,TRBV12-2,CASRLAGGTARYSNQPQHF
TRBJ2-7,TRBV18,CASSPGQGEREQYF
TRBJ1-5,TRBV6-8,CASTHVGADQPQHF
TRBJ2-3,TRBV14,CASTSGSPQYF
TRBJ2-2,TRBV29-1,CSVPGLGTGELFF
TRBJ2-3,TRBV6-8,CASYSGGMTDTQYF
TRBJ1-6,TRBV11-3,CASSLGGSFDSPLHF